This passage covers 25 T cell receptor beta chains from one sample sequenced in a study of blood T cell repertoires in COVID-19. Profiling relied on immunoSEQ multiplex PCR, and the TCRdb table lists in-frame clones only, not all of them. The sample yields roughly 100,000 clones, roughly 81% seen once. The sequenced material came from peripheral blood. The receptors come from a woman in her sixties or seventies with acute or convalescent COVID-19.

The chain couples TRBV5-4 to TRBJ1-1; 10 bases map to TRBD1. In germline, CDR1 is SGHNT, CDR2 YYREEE (reference sequence). The J segment lost 3 bases and the V segment lost 5 bases, leaving 7 bases of the junction unmatched. The CDR3 is 15 residues long. The CDR3 DNA reads TGTGCCAGCAGTCGGAGGGGACAGGGGTACACTGAAGCTTTCTTT. It encodes CASSRRGQGYTEAFF.

The gene calls are TRBV5-4 and TRBJ2-5, with D maybe TRBD1 (6 bases). The CDR3 has 14 amino acids. V was pared by 2 bases and J by 2 bases, with 10 bases between. In germline, CDR1 is SGHNT, CDR2 YYREEE (reference sequence). The CDR3 region is CASSLMTGQETQYF. The CDR3 nucleotides read TGTGCCAGCAGCTTAATGACAGGACAAGAGACCCAGTACTTC.

This clone occurred once. The chain couples TRBV5-1 to TRBJ2-2, with D unclear. The CDR3 is made up of 14 amino acids. Trimming took off 0 bases at V and 7 bases at J, with 10 bases between the two ends. Germline assignment: CDR1 SGHRS and CDR2 YFSETQ. The CDR3 region is CASSLAQSVGELFF. In nucleotides, the CDR3 is TGCGCCAGCAGCTTGGCTCAGTCCGTCGGGGAGCTGTTTTTT. Together with reference TRBV5-1 and TRBJ2-2, the CDR3 gives the full variable domain: KAGVTQTPRYLIKTRGQQVTLSCSPISGHRSVSWYQQTPGQGLQFLFEYFSETQRNKGNFPGRFSGRQFSNSRSEMNVSTLELGDSALYLCASSLAQSVGELFFGEGSRLTVL.

Only one count was recorded for this clone. The CDR3: CASSYGTGYEQYF. CDR3 sequence (DNA): TGTGCCAGCAGTTATGGGACAGGCTACGAGCAGTACTTC. The chain is built from TRBV6-2 or TRBV6-3 and TRBJ2-7; TRBD1 matches at 8 bases. Germline CDR1 and CDR2: MNHEY and SVGEGT. The V and J ends lost 3 bases and 3 bases, in that order; junction bases with no gene match: 1. The CDR3 is 13 residues long.

The chain employs TRBV29-1 and TRBJ2-1, with D possibly TRBD2 on 6 matching bases. This CDR3 contains 18 residues. Germline V gives CDR1 SQVTM, CDR2 ANQGSEA. Trimming took off 6 bases at V and 0 bases at J, with 24 bases between the two ends. The CDR3 DNA follows: TGCAGCGTGGGACTGGGGGAGGCATATATTAGCTCCTACAATGAGCAGTTCTTC. Translating it yields CSVGLGEAYISSYNEQFF.

The chain uses TRBV5-1 and TRBJ2-2; D gene ambiguous. V was clipped by 4 bases and J by 2 bases, with 6 bases between them. Germline V lookup: CDR1 SGHRS, CDR2 YFSETQ. This CDR3 is built from 13 residues. DNA of the CDR3: TGCGCCAGCAGCCACTCAAACACCGGGGAGCTGTTTTTT. It specifies CASSHSNTGELFF. The variable domain in full, completed from reference TRBV5-1 and TRBJ2-2, reads KAGVTQTPRYLIKTRGQQVTLSCSPISGHRSVSWYQQTPGQGLQFLFEYFSETQRNKGNFPGRFSGRQFSNSRSEMNVSTLELGDSALYLCASSHSNTGELFFGEGSRLTVL.

The gene calls are TRBV6-5 and TRBJ1-1, with D perhaps TRBD1 (5 bases). V dropped 2 bases and J dropped 5 bases, with 15 bases sitting between them. The CDR3 sequence is 15 residues long. The germline V gene has CDR1 MNHEY and CDR2 SVGAGI. This CDR3 is CASSYSTGGWTEAFF. DNA of the CDR3: TGTGCCAGCAGTTACAGCACGGGGGGATGGACTGAAGCTTTCTTT.

This clone has just one count. The chain has TRBV3-1 (or the pseudogene TRBV3-2) and TRBJ1-2; 9 positions match TRBD1. The V segment lost 3 bases and the J segment 4 bases; nucleotides outside the gene matches: 9. This CDR3 region has 16 residues. Germline loops: CDR1 LGHDT, CDR2 YNNKEL (reference sequence). The CDR3 DNA follows: TGTGCCAGCAGCCACCAAAGGACAGGGGACGTCTATGGCTACACCTTC. Its protein product is CASSHQRTGDVYGYTF.

The chain carries TRBV5-6 and TRBJ1-6, with D hard to call. Germline lookup yields CDR1 SGHDT and CDR2 YYEEEE. This CDR3 is 15 amino acids long. The V end lost 2 bases, the J end lost 7 bases, and 13 bases lay between the germline ends. The CDR3 DNA sequence: TGTGCCAGCAGCTTCCGGCGATCAGGCAATTCACCCCTCCACTTT. Amino acids: CASSFRRSGNSPLHF.

This clone has more than one count but fewer than ten. The chain joins TRBV21-1 to TRBJ2-7; the tabulated D call, TRBD1, remains unverified against the DNA. TRBV21-1 is a pseudogene. The CDR3 is 14 amino acids. The CDR3: CASSSLLQGNEQYF. The CDR3, as DNA: TGTGCCAGCAGCAGTCTCTTACAGGGAAACGAGCAGTACTTC.

CDR3 bases: TGTGCCAGCAGCTTAGGGACTAGCGTATACGAGCAGTACTTC. Encoded protein: CASSLGTSVYEQYF. This rearrangement joins TRBV7-2 to TRBJ2-7, with 9 bases matching TRBD2. The CDR3 is made up of 14 amino acids. The V gene's germline CDR1 is SGHTA and CDR2 FQGNSA. V trimming: 1 base; J trimming: 4 bases; junction bases outside the gene matches: 2.

The V gene is TRBV7-9, the J gene TRBJ1-4, with TRBD1 identical over 11 bases. The CDR3 is 15 amino acids. J gave up 8 bases and V 5 bases, and 7 bases lay outside the gene matches. Germline V gene lookup returns CDR1 SEHNR and CDR2 FQNEAQ (reference sequence). CDR3 DNA sequence: TGTGCCAGCAGCGAACCGGGACAGGGGGACGAAAAACTGTTTTTT. It yields the protein CASSEPGQGDEKLFF.

The chain recombines TRBV10-1 with TRBJ2-2; 9 bases are a match to TRBD1. Germline loops: CDR1 WNHNN, CDR2 SYGVQD (reference sequence). V lost 2 bases to trimming and J lost 4 bases; unmatched junction nucleotides: 11. CDR3 size: 18 residues. The CDR3 DNA sequence: TGCGCCAGCAGTGAGGGCCGCGGGACAGGGTTCGGCACCGGGGAGCTGTTTTTT. Its translation: CASSEGRGTGFGTGELFF.

The chain combines TRBV3-1 (or the pseudogene TRBV3-2) with TRBJ2-2, with TRBD1 matching over 9 bases. This CDR3 spans 15 amino acids. V lost 3 bases, J lost 4 bases, and 3 bases stayed unmatched. Germline CDR1 LGHDT, CDR2 YNNKEL (reference sequence). This chain's CDR3 is CASSQGTGTTGELFF. The CDR3 DNA reads TGTGCCAGCAGCCAGGGGACAGGGACCACCGGGGAGCTGTTTTTT.

This chain joins TRBV15 and TRBJ2-7; D remains ambiguous. V lost 0 bases to trimming and J lost 6 bases, with 6 bases between them. The CDR3 contains 12 residues. Germline V CDR1 and CDR2: LNHNV, YYDKDF (reference sequence). DNA for the CDR3: TGTGCCACCAGCAGAGACTCTTCCGAGCAGTACTTC. Encoded protein: CATSRDSSEQYF.

V is TRBV7-2 and J is TRBJ2-7; D is perhaps TRBD2 (6 bases). Germline V CDR1 and CDR2: SGHTA, FQGNSA. This CDR3 is built from 14 residues. V dropped 0 bases and J dropped 3 bases, with 9 bases sitting between them. CDR3 bases: TGTGCCAGCAGCTTAGCATACGGGAGCTACGAGCAGTACTTC. This codes for CASSLAYGSYEQYF.

The chain links TRBV5-1 to TRBJ2-5, with 11 nucleotides matching TRBD1. The junction had 9 bases not matched to a gene; V was cut back by 4 bases and J by 4 bases. Looked up from germline, CDR1 is SGHRS and CDR2 is YFSETQ. The CDR3 is 16 residues long. The DNA of the CDR3 is TGCGCCAGCAGCCAATTCGGACAGGGGGCAGGAGAGACCCAGTACTTC. Translation: CASSQFGQGAGETQYF.

The chain has TRBV27 and TRBJ1-5, with a weak D call TRBD1 (5 bases). There are 14 residues in the CDR3. V shed 3 bases and J shed 5 bases, with 11 bases lying between them. CDR1 and CDR2 from the germline V gene are MNHEY and SMNVEV (reference sequence). The chain's CDR3 is CASSFAGPDQPQHF. In DNA, the CDR3 is TGTGCCAGCAGTTTTGCGGGGCCCGATCAGCCCCAGCATTTT.

The chain links TRBV29-1 to TRBJ2-7, with TRBD1 identical over 11 bases. The CDR3 has 16 residues. Germline V gene lookup returns CDR1 SQVTM and CDR2 ANQGSEA. The ends lost 1 base at V and 0 bases at J; junction bases unmatched: 5. CDR3 in DNA: TGCAGCGTTGAAGCGAGGACAGGGGGCTACTCCTACGAGCAGTACTTC. Translated: CSVEARTGGYSYEQYF.

The CDR3 spells CASSLSGRAGELFF. CDR3 DNA sequence: TGTGCCAGCAGCTTATCCGGTCGTGCCGGGGAGCTGTTTTTT. The V and J genes are TRBV7-3 and TRBJ2-2, with D unresolved. Trimming took 2 bases from V and 6 from J, leaving 10 bases between them. Per germline, CDR1 SGHTA and CDR2 FQGTGA. The CDR3 length is 14 residues.

This chain uses TRBV27 with TRBJ2-3; 7 nucleotides align to TRBD1. J lost 4 bases, V lost 6 bases, and 10 bases had no gene match. Germline assignment: CDR1 MNHEY and CDR2 SMNVEV (reference sequence). The CDR3 contains 15 residues. CDR3 amino acids: CASRNRQGFSDTQYF. The DNA of the CDR3 is TGTGCCAGCAGAAACCGACAGGGTTTCTCAGATACGCAGTATTTT.

The V call is TRBV19, the J call TRBJ1-5, with no clear D. V lost 4 bases to trimming and J lost 7 bases, with 11 bases between them. There are 13 residues in the CDR3. Germline V lookup: CDR1 LNHDA, CDR2 SQIVND (reference sequence). CDR3 nucleotide sequence: TGTGCCAGTAGTACCGGGAGGGAGCAGCCCCAGCATTTT. Protein sequence: CASSTGREQPQHF.

This clone was seen once. The genes are TRBV6-5 and TRBJ2-7; 11 bases match TRBD1. The germline gives CDR1 MNHEY, CDR2 SVGAGI. Germline trimming cut 8 bases from V and 4 bases from J; bases unmatched to any gene: 7. The CDR3 extends over 14 amino acids. The CDR3 loop is CASGRDRGTYEQYF. CDR3 coding DNA: TGTGCCAGCGGGCGGGACAGGGGGACATACGAGCAGTACTTC.

J is TRBJ1-6 and V is TRBV11-2, with D uncertain. Germline V gene data show CDR1 as SGHAT and CDR2 as FQNNGV. CDR3 length: 14 amino acids. Trimming removed 5 bases at V and 7 bases at J, with 12 bases between. CDR3 DNA sequence: TGTGCCAGCAGCCGGGAGAGCGGAAATTCACCCCTCCACTTT. Residues: CASSRESGNSPLHF.

V is TRBV9 and J is TRBJ1-5; D remains ambiguous. The CDR3 length is 15 residues. Per germline, CDR1 SGDLS and CDR2 YYNGEE. V was shortened by 0 bases and J by 0 bases, with 7 bases between the two germline ends. CDR3 residues: CASSVVAVSNQPQHF. The CDR3 bases are TGTGCCAGCAGCGTAGTAGCAGTTAGCAATCAGCCCCAGCATTTT. The full variable domain, in which reference TRBV9 and TRBJ1-5 provide the parts outside the CDR3, is DSGVTQTPKHLITATGQRVTLRCSPRSGDLSVYWYQQSLDQGLQFLIQYYNGEERAKGNILERFSAQQFPDLHSELNLSSLELGDSALYFCASSVVAVSNQPQHFGDGTRLSIL.